These T cell receptor beta chains were read from a single sample in a study of patients and donors after allogeneic stem cell transplantation. TCRdb called the RT-PCR reads again in MiXCR, with one record for every CDR3 protein. Of roughly 880,000 distinct CDR3 sequences in the sample, roughly 18% were seen once. The sample comprised blood, either unsorted or a sorted T cell fraction (not recorded which). Receptors were obtained from a human donor who was either an allogeneic HSCT recipient or a stem cell or donor lymphocyte infusion donor (not recorded which). It is not recorded whose cells these are; they may come from a transplant donor. CDR3s include the opening cysteine and the closing phenylalanine or tryptophan. The order of the fields is J gene, clone size, D gene, V gene, CDR3 protein, CDR3 DNA. D genes are given only for firm matches. For some rows the clone size is stated as once, few or many, or as a class when expanded; others skip it.

>TRBJ2-1|few|TRBD2|TRBV29-1
CSVVSGVWNEQFF
TGCAGCGTTGTGAGCGGGGTTTGGAATGAGCAGTTCTTC
>TRBJ2-1|NA|NA|TRBV18
CASSPLGGAEQFF
TGTGCCAGCTCACCACTCGGTGGGGCTGAGCAGTTCTTC
>TRBJ2-3|NA|NA|TRBV27
CASSRLQLRTTDTQYF
TGTGCCAGCAGCCGACTGCAACTCCGTACCACAGATACGCAGTATTTT
>TRBJ1-5|few|TRBD1|TRBV27
CASSPWTGSGSQPQHF
TGTGCCAGCAGTCCATGGACAGGGTCGGGGAGTCAGCCCCAGCATTTT
>TRBJ2-7|NA|TRBD2|TRBV5-6
CASSLGIAGGRREQYF
TGTGCCAGCAGCTTGGGAATAGCGGGAGGGCGTAGGGAGCAGTACTTC
>TRBJ2-5|NA|NA|TRBV6-5
CASSYSGARETQYF
TGTGCCAGCAGTTACTCGGGGGCGCGAGAGACCCAGTACTTC
>TRBJ2-1|many|TRBD2|TRBV5-1
CASKREGVYNEQFF
TGCGCCAGCAAGCGGGAGGGGGTCTACAATGAGCAGTTCTTC
>TRBJ2-1|NA|NA|TRBV20-1
CSARDITGAYNEQFF
TGCAGTGCTAGAGATATCACGGGGGCCTACAATGAGCAGTTCTTC
>TRBJ2-3|many|TRBD2|TRBV7-2
CASSLGLAGGPGDTQYF
TGTGCCAGCAGCTTAGGTCTAGCGGGGGGGCCCGGAGATACGCAGTATTTT
>TRBJ2-1|few|NA|TRBV4-1
CASSQDGTTISYNEQFF
TGCGCCAGCAGCCAAGACGGAACGACCATCTCCTACAATGAGCAGTTCTTC
>TRBJ1-2|NA|NA|TRBV29-1
CSVDADVDYGYTF
TGCAGCGTTGATGCGGATGTGGACTATGGCTACACCTTC
>TRBJ1-5|NA|TRBD1|TRBV7-8
CASSFGQGARWGQPQHF
TGTGCCAGCAGCTTCGGACAGGGGGCGAGGTGGGGTCAGCCCCAGCATTTT
>TRBJ2-7|few|TRBD1|TRBV7-2
CASRLGQGVSYEQYF
TGTGCCAGCAGGCTGGGACAGGGAGTCTCCTACGAGCAGTACTTC
>TRBJ2-2|few|NA|TRBV7-8
CASSLVRAAGNTGELFF
TGTGCCAGCAGCTTAGTAAGGGCGGCGGGAAACACCGGGGAGCTGTTTTTT
>TRBJ2-7|few|NA|TRBV10-3
CAGGTEPFYEQYF
TGTGCCGGGGGGACGGAACCCTTCTACGAGCAGTACTTC
>TRBJ1-3|NA|NA|TRBV10-3
CAISSARNGNTIYF
TGTGCCATCAGCTCCGCCCGGAATGGAAACACCATATATTTT
>TRBJ1-6|once|NA|TRBV27
CASSSSGADSPLHF
TGTGCCAGCAGTTCCTCCGGGGCGGATTCACCCCTCCACTTT
>TRBJ1-6|NA|NA|TRBV11-3
CASSLRVPSPLHF
TGTGCCAGCAGCTTGAGGGTCCCTTCACCCCTCCACTTT
>TRBJ2-5|NA|TRBD1|TRBV5-1
CASSSDWTGLETQYF
TGCGCCAGCAGCTCCGATTGGACAGGGTTAGAGACCCAGTACTTC
>TRBJ2-7|NA|NA|TRBV29-1
CSVEGGSHEQYF
TGCAGCGTTGAAGGGGGCAGTCACGAGCAGTACTTC
>TRBJ1-1|NA|NA|TRBV6-5
CASSYVLGNTEAFF
TGTGCCAGCAGTTACGTATTAGGGAACACTGAAGCTTTCTTT
>TRBJ1-2|many|NA|TRBV29-1
CSVGEGNYGYTF
TGCAGCGTGGGAGAGGGCAACTATGGCTACACCTTC
>TRBJ2-5|few|NA|TRBV20-1
CSARGDSGETQYF
TGCAGTGCTAGAGGGGATTCGGGAGAGACCCAGTACTTC
>TRBJ1-1|many|NA|TRBV5-1
CASRLENRGEAFF
TGCGCCAGCAGATTAGAGAATAGGGGTGAAGCTTTCTTT
>TRBJ2-5|few|NA|TRBV12-3/TRBV12-4
CASSLAPLLGRSETQYF
TGTGCCAGCAGTTTAGCCCCCCTACTAGGCCGATCGGAGACCCAGTACTTC
>TRBJ2-5|NA|NA|TRBV4-2
CASSQVGGNQGTQYF
TGTGCCAGCAGCCAAGTGGGGGGCAACCAAGGGACCCAGTACTTC
>TRBJ2-3|NA|NA|TRBV6-5
CASSYRRGSTDTQYF
TGTGCCAGCAGTTACCGTCGGGGGAGCACAGATACGCAGTATTTT
>TRBJ1-3|few|NA|TRBV6-1
CASRPSSGNTIYF
TGTGCCAGCAGGCCGAGCTCTGGAAACACCATATATTTT
>TRBJ2-2|NA|NA|TRBV9
CASSATFWNTGELFF
TGTGCCAGCAGCGCTACCTTTTGGAACACCGGGGAGCTGTTTTTT
>TRBJ2-7|NA|NA|TRBV5-1
CASSRGEKTEQYF
TGCGCCAGCTCTCGGGGAGAAAAGACCGAGCAGTACTTC
>TRBJ2-4|few|TRBD1|TRBV5-1
CASSSTGTAKNIQYF
TGCGCCAGCAGCTCAACCGGGACAGCTAAAAACATTCAGTACTTC
>TRBJ1-3|NA|NA|TRBV7-8
CASSSGHGAYTIYF
TGTGCCAGCAGCTCGGGACATGGGGCATACACCATATATTTT